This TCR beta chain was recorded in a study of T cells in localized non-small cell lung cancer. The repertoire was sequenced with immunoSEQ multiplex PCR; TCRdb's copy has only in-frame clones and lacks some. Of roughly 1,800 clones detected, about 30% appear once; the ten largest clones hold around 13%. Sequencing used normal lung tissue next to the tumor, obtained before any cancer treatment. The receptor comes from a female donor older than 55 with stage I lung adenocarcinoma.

CDR3 region: CACGMNQPQHF. As DNA, the CDR3 is TGTGCCTGCGGGATGAATCAGCCCCAGCATTTT. This chain uses TRBV19 with TRBJ1-5; D is uncertain. Trimming cost V 11 bases and J 4 bases, with 9 bases left between them. Germline V CDR1 and CDR2: LNHDA, SQIVND (reference sequence). The CDR3 spans 11 residues.